The 15 T cell receptor beta chains below all came from one sample that was sequenced in a study of metastatic and nonmetastatic thyroid tumors. Thyroid surgery was performed in patients who had received no treatment beforehand. TCRdb re-called clones from the PCR reads using MiXCR. This sample has about 92,000 clones, with 14% to 15% found just once. Sequenced input: blood. The source is a female donor with papillary thyroid cancer or a benign thyroid nodule (not recorded which). Some clones in this sample may be carry-over from other donors' samples.

This clone showed up many times. The V call is TRBV10-3, the J call TRBJ1-1, with 7 bases identical to TRBD1. CDR1 is ENHRY and CDR2 is SYGVKD in the germline V gene. The CDR3 sequence is 15 residues long. V was pared by 2 bases and J by 1 base, with 4 bases of the junction left unmatched. DNA for the CDR3: TGTGCCATCAGTGAGACGGGACAGAGGAACACTGAAGCTTTCTTT. This sequence encodes CAISETGQRNTEAFF.

This clone was seen many times. The chain carries TRBV3-1 and TRBJ2-3; no reliable D call. V was shortened by 0 bases and J by 2 bases, with 6 bases between the two germline ends. Germline CDR1 LGHDT, CDR2 YNNKEL (reference sequence). This CDR3 region has 14 residues. CDR3 DNA: TGTGCCAGCAGCCAAGATCCCTACACAGATACGCAGTATTTT. Its translation is CASSQDPYTDTQYF.

In its sample, this clone was seen many times. The CDR3 sequence is CSVSSGGGNEQFF. DNA of the CDR3: TGCAGCGTTTCTAGCGGGGGGGGAAATGAGCAGTTCTTC. The chain joins TRBV29-1 to TRBJ2-1; TRBD2 aligns across 12 bases. This CDR3 is 13 amino acids long. The J segment lost 7 bases and the V segment lost 5 bases, leaving 3 bases of the junction unmatched. The germline gives CDR1 SQVTM, CDR2 ANQGSEA.

This clone has a count of ten or more. A single base separates this from a much larger clone, so it may be a read error. The missing conserved phenylalanine or tryptophan at the end of this CDR3 makes a read error likely. The chain links TRBV7-9 to TRBJ2-1; D remains unclear. The CDR3 loop spans 10 amino acids. Germline V gives CDR1 SEHNR, CDR2 FQNEAQ (reference sequence). V was shortened by 6 bases and J by 7 bases, with 4 bases between the two germline ends. The CDR3: CASRLNEQFS. The CDR3 coding sequence is TGTGCCAGCAGATTAAATGAGCAGTTCTCC.

This clone appeared a few times. At one boundary the junction diverges from the germline segment, which might be a read error. The J gene is TRBJ1-5, the V gene TRBV6-1; D is unclear. Per the germline V gene, CDR1 is MNHNS and CDR2 is SASEGT. This CDR3 is built from 13 residues. The CDR3 bases are TGTTCCAGCATTGTCCTGGACGGGCAGCCCCAGCATTTT. Its translation: CSSIVLDGQPQHF.

The sample holds many counts of this clone. The rearrangement links TRBV5-1 to TRBJ2-5, with unresolved D. Trimming left V 3 bases short and J 3 bases short, with 9 bases between. This CDR3 region has 13 residues. The germline gives CDR1 SGHRS, CDR2 YFSETQ. The CDR3, as DNA: TGCGCCAGCAGCTATGGCATGAAAGAGACCCAGTACTTC. It specifies CASSYGMKETQYF.

This clone has a count of ten or more. This rearrangement joins TRBV27 to TRBJ2-5, with D unresolved. The CDR3 loop spans 15 amino acids. The V and J ends lost 3 bases and 1 base respectively, with 12 bases between them. Germline CDR1 and CDR2: MNHEY and SMNVEV (reference sequence). CDR3 sequence reads: CASSLADRGQETQYF. As DNA, the CDR3 is TGTGCCAGCAGTTTGGCGGACCGTGGCCAAGAGACCCAGTACTTC.

As concerns this clone: At the DNA level, this CDR3 is encoded by other sequences in the same sample as well. The gene calls are TRBV2 and TRBJ1-5; tentative D call: TRBD1 (6 bases). CDR1 and CDR2 (germline): SNHLY, FYNNEI. Trimming removed 0 bases from V and 4 bases from J, with 16 bases in between. The CDR3 spans 17 residues. The CDR3 DNA sequence: TGTGCCAGCAGTGAAGCGACGGGGCGGGGGGCAAATCAGCCCCAGCATTTT. This translates into CASSEATGRGANQPQHF.

This clone was counted many times. The genes are TRBV25-1 and TRBJ2-1; D is unresolved. Germline V gives CDR1 MGHDK, CDR2 SYGVNS. With 5 bases removed from V and 7 bases from J, the gap between germline ends came to 15 bases. The CDR3 loop spans 14 amino acids. The CDR3 coding sequence is TGTGCCAGCAGTCCCGACAAAACCCCTAATGAGCAGTTCTTC. Translating it yields CASSPDKTPNEQFF.

As for this clone: This could be a read error, since a much larger clone is one nucleotide away. The J gene is TRBJ2-2, the V gene TRBV20-1; the D is unclear. CDR3 length: 17 amino acids. Germline V gives CDR1 DFQATT, CDR2 SNEGSKA (reference sequence). The CDR3 DNA reads as TGCAGTGCTAGAACCCTCTTCCCGGAGAAAAACACCTGGGAGCTGTTTTTT. Amino acid sequence: CSARTLFPEKNTWELFF.

This clone was seen ten or more times. The chain is built from TRBV19 and TRBJ2-7; 10 bases line up with TRBD1. CDR1 and CDR2 (germline): LNHDA, SQIVND (reference sequence). The CDR3 loop spans 15 amino acids. V shed 6 bases, J shed 4 bases, and the junction held 9 bases outside the gene matches. CDR3 loop: CASRDRDRGGYEQYF. The CDR3 DNA follows: TGTGCCAGTAGAGACCGGGACAGGGGTGGGTACGAGCAGTACTTC.

About this clone itself: The conserved final phenylalanine or tryptophan is absent from the CDR3, which likely points to a read error. The J gene is TRBJ2-3, the V gene TRBV11-2, with D maybe TRBD2 (6 bases). Deletions cut 1 base from V and 5 bases from J, with 19 bases between. Germline V gene data show CDR1 as SGHAT and CDR2 as FQNNGV. This CDR3 is 17 amino acids long. CDR3 loop: CASSLVGLGPREDTQYL. The DNA of the CDR3 is TGTGCCAGCAGCTTAGTAGGTTTGGGGCCGCGGGAAGATACGCAGTATCTT.

Many counts were recorded for this clone. The junction departs from the called germline gene at one end, perhaps through a read error. The rearrangement uses TRBV30 and TRBJ1-2; tentatively, D is TRBD1 (6 bases). This CDR3 has 14 amino acids. Looked up from germline, CDR1 is GTSNPN and CDR2 is SVGIG (reference sequence). The CDR3 region has the DNA TGTGCTTGGATTTCGGCCGACAGGTTGTATGGCTACACCTTC. Amino acid sequence: CAWISADRLYGYTF.

This clone was recorded many times. The gene calls are TRBV7-2 and TRBJ2-1; 7 positions match TRBD2. The V segment lost 5 bases and the J segment 12 bases; nucleotides outside the gene matches: 10. Germline assignment: CDR1 SGHTA and CDR2 FQGNSA. The CDR3 contains 13 residues. The CDR3 reads CASSGRLATAQFF. DNA for the CDR3: TGTGCCAGCAGCGGGAGACTAGCAACAGCGCAGTTCTTC. The full variable domain, with the rest looked up from reference TRBV7-2 and TRBJ2-1, is GAGVSQSPSNKVTEKGKDVELRCDPISGHTALYWYRQSLGQGLEFLIYFQGNSAPDKSGLPSDRFSAERTGGSVSTLTIQRTQQEDSAVYLCASSGRLATAQFFGPGTRLTVL.

This clone came up many times. The CDR3 DNA reads TGTGCCAGCAGTGAAGTGGGACAGGGTGACTCGGAGAACATTCAGTACTTC. This gives the protein CASSEVGQGDSENIQYF. The chain uses TRBV2 and TRBJ2-4, with 9 positions matching TRBD1. The V gene end was trimmed by 1 base and the J gene end by 7 bases; junction bases not matched to a gene: 11. Germline V gene sequence: CDR1 SNHLY, CDR2 FYNNEI. This CDR3 region has 17 residues.